These 11 T cell receptor beta chains were all obtained from the same sample, sequenced in a study of blood T cells in healthy people across ages. Then a second PCR, running roughly 6 to 12 cycles, was carried out with a sample-barcoded 5' primer and a J-beta primer mix. TCRdb reanalysed the 5' RACE reads using MiXCR and keeps one entry per CDR3 protein. Of around 780,000 distinct CDR3 sequences listed, 45% to 70% are singletons. The sample comprised blood. Every receptor here comes from a man aged 40-50 years in good health.

The chain recombines TRBV4-2 with TRBJ2-1; no clear D gene. V dropped 1 base and J dropped 0 bases, with 7 bases sitting between them. Germline values: CDR1 LGHNA, CDR2 YNFKEQ. The CDR3 is 15 amino acids. CDR3 region: CASSQGASSYNEQFF. The CDR3 DNA is TGTGCCAGCAGCCAAGGAGCTAGCTCCTACAATGAGCAGTTCTTC.

The chain links TRBV2 to TRBJ2-6; no clear D. The CDR3 runs to 16 residues. Germline V gives CDR1 SNHLY, CDR2 FYNNEI. V lost 6 bases and J lost 0, with 12 bases in between. CDR3 nucleotides: TGTGCCAGCAGCAAACTTACCAGCTCTGGGGCCAACGTCCTGACTTTC. Translating it yields CASSKLTSSGANVLTF.

The genes are TRBV2 and TRBJ2-1; D call uncertain. The CDR3 is 14 amino acids. The germline V and J ends were trimmed by 10 bases and 2 bases, with 15 bases remaining between them. Germline V CDR1 and CDR2: SNHLY, FYNNEI. The CDR3 region has the DNA TGTGCCACCCGAAAGGACCAAGCCTACAATGAGCAGTTCTTC. This gives the protein CATRKDQAYNEQFF.

This clonotype was counted between two and nine times. This sequence joins TRBV12-3 or TRBV12-4 and TRBJ1-2; tentatively, D is TRBD1 (5 bases). V was clipped by 6 bases and J by 2 bases, with 13 bases between them. The CDR3 runs 14 residues. CDR3 residues: CASRPPGTNYGYTF. The CDR3, as DNA: TGTGCCAGCAGACCTCCCGGGACGAACTATGGCTACACCTTC.

The gene calls are TRBV27 and TRBJ2-3; the match to TRBD1 covers 11 bases. V trimming: 1 base; J trimming: 5 bases; junction bases outside the gene matches: 11. The CDR3 has 18 residues. CDR1 is MNHEY and CDR2 is SMNVEV in the germline V gene (reference sequence). Written as DNA, the CDR3 is TGTGCCAGCAGTTTATGGGCACCGGACAGGGGGCATGAAGATACGCAGTATTTT. Protein product: CASSLWAPDRGHEDTQYF.

The rearrangement links TRBV7-9 to TRBJ1-3; TRBD1 matches at 11 bases. Germline lookup yields CDR1 SEHNR and CDR2 FQNEAQ (reference sequence). Trimming removed 4 bases from V and 4 bases from J; junction bases left unmatched: 6. This CDR3 region has 16 residues. CDR3 sequence: CASSSGQGATGNTIYF. For the CDR3, the DNA is TGTGCCAGCAGCTCCGGACAGGGGGCTACAGGAAACACCATATATTTT. The full variable domain, its missing parts supplied by reference TRBV7-9 and TRBJ1-3, is DTGVSQNPRHKITKRGQNVTFRCDPISEHNRLYWYRQTLGQGPEFLTYFQNEAQLEKSRLLSDRFSAERPKGSFSTLEIQRTEQGDSAMYLCASSSGQGATGNTIYFGEGSWLTVV.

This clonotype was found a few times. This chain joins TRBV5-1 and TRBJ2-3; no clear D gene. The CDR3 contains 14 residues. V dropped 2 bases and J dropped 2 bases, with 9 bases sitting between them. In germline, CDR1 is SGHRS, CDR2 YFSETQ. The CDR3 reads CASSLLRTTDTQYF. The CDR3 DNA is TGCGCCAGCAGCTTACTCAGAACCACAGATACGCAGTATTTT.

This clonotype was seen many times. The chain employs TRBV12-3 or TRBV12-4 and TRBJ2-7; a possible D gene is TRBD1 (5 bases). Trimming took off 3 bases at V and 6 bases at J, with 6 bases between the two ends. CDR3 size: 11 residues. Here the CDR3 DNA reads TGTGCCAGCAGTTTTAGGGGCGAGCAGTACTTC. Translating gives CASSFRGEQYF.

This clonotype was observed a few times. The V call is TRBV12-3 or TRBV12-4, the J call TRBJ2-7; D possibly corresponds to TRBD1 (6 bases). The CDR3 is 15 residues long. Between the trimmed V and J ends, which lost 2 bases and 1 base, there was a span of 12 bases. The CDR3 DNA follows: TGTGCCAGCAGTTTAAGGGGGTTGGGTTCCTACGAGCAGTACTTC. It is translated as CASSLRGLGSYEQYF.

This clonotype was seen a handful of times. The chain is built from TRBV7-2 and TRBJ2-3, with 7 bases that match TRBD2. Unmatched junction bases numbered 11, after V lost 6 bases and J lost 2 bases. Per germline, CDR1 SGHTA and CDR2 FQGNSA. This CDR3 is built from 16 residues. CDR3 coding DNA: TGTGCCAGCAGTCGAAACCCAGCGGGACTCACAGATACGCAGTATTTT. As protein: CASSRNPAGLTDTQYF.

The V gene is TRBV12-3 or TRBV12-4, the J gene TRBJ1-5; D is uncertain. The germline V and J ends were trimmed by 3 bases and 1 base, with 13 bases remaining between them. This CDR3 comprises 16 residues. In DNA, the CDR3 is TGTGCCAGCAGTTTCTCCGGGGTGAGGAGCAATCAGCCCCAGCATTTT. Residues: CASSFSGVRSNQPQHF.